Detailed here is one TCR beta chain. Deletions cut 5 bases from V and 6 bases from J, with 14 bases between. Germline V gene lookup returns CDR1 LNHDA and CDR2 SQIVND (reference sequence). The CDR3 has 14 residues. The data originate from a study of T cells after yellow fever vaccination. From the 5' RACE reads, TCRdb called clonotypes with MiXCR, one entry per CDR3 protein. The sample records 300,000 to 400,000 distinct CDR3 sequences, roughly 8.3% being singletons. This receptor was taken from a man younger than 30 who received the YFV17D yellow fever vaccine. The gene calls are TRBV19 and TRBJ2-1; D is possibly TRBD2 (5 bases). The starting material was PBMCs, obtained 45 days after the first yellow fever vaccination. The CDR3: CASSLVNRGNEQFF. The DNA for the CDR3 is TGTGCCAGTAGTCTGGTAAACCGGGGCAATGAGCAGTTCTTC.